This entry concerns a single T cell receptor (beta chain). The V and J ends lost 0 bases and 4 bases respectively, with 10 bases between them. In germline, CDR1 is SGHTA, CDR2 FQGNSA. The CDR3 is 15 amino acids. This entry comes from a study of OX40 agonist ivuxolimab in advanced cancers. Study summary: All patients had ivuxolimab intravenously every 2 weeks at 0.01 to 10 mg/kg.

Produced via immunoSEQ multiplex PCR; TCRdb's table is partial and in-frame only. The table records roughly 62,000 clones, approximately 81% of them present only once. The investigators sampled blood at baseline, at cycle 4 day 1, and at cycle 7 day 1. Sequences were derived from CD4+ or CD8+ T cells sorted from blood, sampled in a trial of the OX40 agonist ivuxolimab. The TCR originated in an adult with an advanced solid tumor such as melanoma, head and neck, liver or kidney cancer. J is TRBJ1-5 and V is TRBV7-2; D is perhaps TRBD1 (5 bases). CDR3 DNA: TGTGCCAGCAGCTTAGCCCGGGGGAATAATCAGCCCCAGCATTTT. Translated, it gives CASSLARGNNQPQHF. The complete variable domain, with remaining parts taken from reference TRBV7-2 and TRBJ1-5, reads GAGVSQSPSNKVTEKGKDVELRCDPISGHTALYWYRQSLGQGLEFLIYFQGNSAPDKSGLPSDRFSAERTGGSVSTLTIQRTQQEDSAVYLCASSLARGNNQPQHFGDGTRLSIL.